This T cell receptor (beta chain) was recorded in a study of blood T cell repertoires in COVID-19. Sequenced by immunoSEQ multiplex PCR; TCRdb stores in-frame clones only, minus some. The table records about 170,000 clones, over 80% of them present only once. The CDR3 has 16 residues. In germline, CDR1 is LGHNA, CDR2 YSLEER. V dropped 4 bases and J dropped 4; count of bases not matched to a gene: 11. The sequenced material came from peripheral blood. V gene TRBV4-3 combines with J gene TRBJ2-7, with TRBD1 matching over 9 bases. The clonotype was recovered from a woman aged 45-65 years with acute or convalescent COVID-19. For the CDR3, the DNA is TGCGCCAGCAGCCGCGACCCAGGGACAGGGATTTACGAGCAGTACTTC. As protein: CASSRDPGTGIYEQYF.